This TCR beta chain is drawn from a study of T cells in Graves' hyperthyroidism and ophthalmopathy. This CDR3 is 15 amino acids long. V lost 8 bases, J lost 3 bases, and 17 bases lay in between. CDR1 is LGHDT and CDR2 is YNNKEL in the germline V gene (reference sequence). Diagnostic assessment was based on clinical symptoms, serum thyroxine and TRAb, thyroid ultrasound and orbital computed tomography. Whole-study results and caveats: Among thyroid clonotypes expanded above 0.001, most also appeared in blood. Ophthalmopathy stood apart from stable hyperthyroidism in a 13 V-J model.

This clonotype appeared many times. Its cognate antigen is unknown. Authors of the study amplified TCR beta CDR3 regions from RNA transcripts. The HTBI set primed first-round TCR CDR3 RT-PCR. TCRdb passed the multiplex PCR reads through MiXCR, listing each CDR3 protein once. The sample shows 300,000 to 400,000 distinct CDR3 sequences, around 13% of them seen only once. The chain couples TRBV3-1 to TRBJ2-1; D perhaps matches TRBD1 (6 bases). This TCR came from a woman aged 18-29 years with Graves' hyperthyroidism. Sequenced: blood. CDR3 DNA: TGTGCCAGCGCCCCAGCGACAGGCGTCTACAATGAGCAGTTCTTC. This encodes CASAPATGVYNEQFF.